The T cell receptor (beta chain) under discussion was sequenced for a study of CD8+ T cells in alopecia areata. The CDR3 extends over 16 amino acids. Extracted RNA was reverse transcribed, and the resulting cDNA served as sequencing template. Sequencing was performed with immunoSEQ multiplex PCR; in TCRdb, only in-frame clones are kept and a portion is missing. Of around 190,000 clones detected, just over 55% appear once; the ten largest clones hold over 4%. To note about this clone: Its target is unknown.

Study-level results: Higher clonality than in normal scalp was seen in lesional scalp, especially alopecia totalis/universalis.

Sorting from PBMCs produced CD4+ and CD8+ T cells. The gene calls are TRBV21-1 and TRBJ2-3; the D call TRBD2 from the table was never checked on the DNA. TRBV21-1 is listed as a pseudogene. This TCR derives from a human donor in good health. The sample comprised CD8+ T cells sorted from blood. CDR3 loop: CASSPALAVGADTQYF. The CDR3 DNA reads TGTGCCAGCAGCCCGGCACTAGCGGTAGGCGCAGATACGCAGTATTTT.